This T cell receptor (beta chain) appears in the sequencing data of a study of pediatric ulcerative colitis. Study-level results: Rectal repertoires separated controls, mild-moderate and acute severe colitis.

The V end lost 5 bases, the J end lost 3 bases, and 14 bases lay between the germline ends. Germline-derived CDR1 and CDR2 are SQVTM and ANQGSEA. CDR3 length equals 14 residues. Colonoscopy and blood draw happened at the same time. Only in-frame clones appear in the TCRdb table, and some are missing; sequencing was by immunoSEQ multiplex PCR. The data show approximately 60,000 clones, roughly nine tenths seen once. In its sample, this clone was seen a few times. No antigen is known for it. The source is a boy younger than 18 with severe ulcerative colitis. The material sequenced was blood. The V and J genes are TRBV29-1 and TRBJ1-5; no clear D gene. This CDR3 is CSVSESGANQPQHF. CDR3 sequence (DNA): TGCAGCGTTAGTGAATCAGGCGCCAATCAGCCCCAGCATTTT.